This T cell receptor (beta chain) stems from a study of T cells in narcolepsy. About the study: Enrolled donors included narcolepsy type 1 or type 2 patients and healthy controls.

Sequencing used immunoSEQ multiplex PCR; TCRdb keeps in-frame clones, though not all of them. Here the sample spans some 35,000 clones, approximately 78% being singletons. The CDR3 is 14 residues long. The ends lost 6 bases at V and 4 bases at J; junction bases unmatched: 8. Per the germline V gene, CDR1 is MNHEY and CDR2 is SMNVEV (reference sequence). Whole-study findings and limits: Comparing one patient's CSF and blood CD4+ clonotypes highlighted HCRT- and TRIB2-specific autoreactive clonotypes. No autoreactive T cell clone sequences appeared in some memory CD4+ repertoires. Reportedly, autoreactive clonotypes were serially detected in patients' blood but not controls'.

On this clone: Its antigen is currently unknown.

The chain couples TRBV27 to TRBJ2-7; 8 bases are a match to TRBD2. The TCR originated in a human donor with narcolepsy. The sequenced sample was CD45RA- memory CD4+ T cells from PBMCs. Written as DNA, the CDR3 is TGTGCCAGCAGCCGGGGGGGGGCGGTATACGAGCAGTACTTC. Residues: CASSRGGAVYEQYF.